What follows are 9 T cell receptor beta chains derived from one specimen sequenced in a study of T cell changes during pregnancy in multiple sclerosis. Profiled with immunoSEQ multiplex PCR; TCRdb holds only in-frame clones, not every one. Of around 80,000 clones in the sample, 90% to 95% were seen once. The sequencing here drew on peripheral blood, taken before pregnancy. Every receptor here comes from a female donor with multiple sclerosis, enrolled in a pregnancy study.

As to this clone: Other DNA sequences of this sample code for an identical CDR3. This chain uses TRBV29-1 with TRBJ1-5; TRBD1 agrees at 10 bases. Germline CDR1 and CDR2: SQVTM and ANQGSEA. This CDR3 has 13 amino acids. In DNA form, the CDR3 reads TGCAGTGTGGGGGGGACAGGGGCGGGTCCCCAGCATTTT. It translates to CSVGGTGAGPQHF.

This clone was observed a single time. The J gene is TRBJ1-1, the V gene TRBV28; no reliable D call. This CDR3 spans 13 amino acids. Per germline, CDR1 MDHEN and CDR2 SYDVKM. Trimming took off 6 bases at V and 4 bases at J, with 12 bases between the two ends. CDR3 in DNA: TGTGCCAGCAGCCCATCTGGGCCCACTGAAGCTTTCTTT. Translating gives CASSPSGPTEAFF.

CDR3 sequence reads: CASSPLGGNNEKLFF. The DNA of the CDR3 is TGTGCCAGCTCACCCCTCGGAGGGAATAATGAAAAACTGTTTTTT. V and J are TRBV28 and TRBJ1-4; no clear D. V gave up 8 bases and J gave up 4 bases, with 17 bases separating them. The CDR3 has 15 amino acids. Germline CDR1 is MDHEN and CDR2 is SYDVKM.

This chain uses TRBV5-1 with TRBJ2-1, with 10 bases fitting TRBD2. This CDR3 comprises 15 residues. Germline V gene lookup returns CDR1 SGHRS and CDR2 YFSETQ. The junction had 3 bases not matched to a gene; V was cut back by 3 bases and J by 3 bases. Here the CDR3 reads CASSWTSGVYNEQFF. The DNA of the CDR3 is TGCGCCAGCAGCTGGACTAGCGGAGTCTACAATGAGCAGTTCTTC.

The V gene is TRBV29-1, the J gene TRBJ2-2; 16 bases are a match to TRBD2. Germline V gives CDR1 SQVTM, CDR2 ANQGSEA. The CDR3 has 17 amino acids. V shed 4 bases and J 5 bases; nucleotides not matched to a gene: 7. In DNA form, the CDR3 reads TGCAGCGTTGGCGGGACTAGCGGGAGGGCGGGGACCGGGGAGCTGTTTTTT. Translation gives CSVGGTSGRAGTGELFF.

The rearrangement uses TRBV7-2 and TRBJ1-5; the match to TRBD1 covers 9 bases. Germline lookup yields CDR1 SGHTA and CDR2 FQGNSA. V trimming: 5 bases; J trimming: 5 bases; junction bases outside the gene matches: 4. The length of the CDR3 is 14 residues. CDR3 in amino acids: CASSTRQGDQPQHF. CDR3 coding DNA: TGTGCCAGCAGCACTAGACAGGGGGATCAGCCCCAGCATTTT.

J is TRBJ2-7 and V is TRBV6-5, with D possibly being TRBD1 (6 bases). Germline lookup yields CDR1 MNHEY and CDR2 SVGAGI. This CDR3 has 14 amino acids. With 7 bases removed from V and 0 bases from J, the gap between germline ends came to 13 bases. This chain's CDR3 is CASTKEGGSYEQYF. Here the CDR3 DNA reads TGTGCCAGCACCAAAGAAGGGGGCTCCTACGAGCAGTACTTC.

The V gene is TRBV7-3, the J gene TRBJ1-4; tentative D call: TRBD1 (5 bases). Trimming removed 4 bases at V and 3 bases at J, with 21 bases between. The CDR3 is made up of 18 amino acids. Per the germline V gene, CDR1 is SGHTA and CDR2 is FQGTGA. CDR3 in amino acids: CASSSNTPGGESNEKLFF. The DNA for the CDR3 is TGTGCCAGCAGCTCAAACACCCCCGGGGGAGAATCTAATGAAAAACTGTTTTTT.

The chain links TRBV4-1 to TRBJ1-1; D might be TRBD1 (5 bases). V shed 0 bases and J shed 4 bases, with 12 bases lying between them. The CDR3 spans 15 residues. Germline-derived CDR1 and CDR2 are MGHRA and YSYEKL. CDR3 DNA sequence: TGCGCCAGCAGCCAAGAACGGGGGGTCGGCACTGAAGCTTTCTTT. Its translation: CASSQERGVGTEAFF.